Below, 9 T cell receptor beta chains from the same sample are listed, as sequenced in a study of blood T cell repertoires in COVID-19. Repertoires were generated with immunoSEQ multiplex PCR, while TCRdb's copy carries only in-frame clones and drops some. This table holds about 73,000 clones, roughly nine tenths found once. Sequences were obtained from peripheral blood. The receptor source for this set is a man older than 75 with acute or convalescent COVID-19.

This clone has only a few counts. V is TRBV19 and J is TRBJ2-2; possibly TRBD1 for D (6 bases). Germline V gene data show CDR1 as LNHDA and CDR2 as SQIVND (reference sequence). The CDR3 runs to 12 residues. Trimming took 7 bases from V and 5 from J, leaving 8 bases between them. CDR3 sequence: CASNQGTGELFF. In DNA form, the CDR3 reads TGTGCCAGTAATCAGGGGACCGGGGAGCTGTTTTTT.

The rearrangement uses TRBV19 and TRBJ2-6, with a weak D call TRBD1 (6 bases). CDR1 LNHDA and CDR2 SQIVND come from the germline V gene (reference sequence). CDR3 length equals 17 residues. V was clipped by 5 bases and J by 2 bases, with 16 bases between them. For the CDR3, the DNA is TGTGCCAGTAGTCCGGGACAAGTTTCGACTGGGGCCAACGTCCTGACTTTC. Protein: CASSPGQVSTGANVLTF.

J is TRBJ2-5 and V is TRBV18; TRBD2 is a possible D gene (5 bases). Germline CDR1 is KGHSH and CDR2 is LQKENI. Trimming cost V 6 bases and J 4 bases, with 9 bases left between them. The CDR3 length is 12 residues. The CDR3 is CASSDRGETQYF. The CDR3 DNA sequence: TGTGCCAGCTCCGACCGGGGAGAGACCCAGTACTTC. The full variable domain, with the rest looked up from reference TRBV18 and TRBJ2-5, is NAGVMQNPRHLVRRRGQEARLRCSPMKGHSHVYWYRQLPEEGLKFMVYLQKENIIDESGMPKERFSAEFPKEGPSILRIQQVVRGDSAAYFCASSDRGETQYFGPGTRLLVL.

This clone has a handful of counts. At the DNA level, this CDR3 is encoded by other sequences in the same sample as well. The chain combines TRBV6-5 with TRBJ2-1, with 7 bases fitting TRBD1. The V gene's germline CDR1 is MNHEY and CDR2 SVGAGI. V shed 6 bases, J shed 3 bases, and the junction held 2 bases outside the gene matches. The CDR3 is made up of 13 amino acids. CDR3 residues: CASSRDSYNEQFF. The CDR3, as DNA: TGTGCCAGCAGCCGGGACAGCTACAATGAGCAGTTCTTC.

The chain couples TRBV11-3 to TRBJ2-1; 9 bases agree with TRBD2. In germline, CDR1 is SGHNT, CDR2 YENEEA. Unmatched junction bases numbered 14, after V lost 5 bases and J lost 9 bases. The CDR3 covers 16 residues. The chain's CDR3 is CASSPPLRGRAFEQFF. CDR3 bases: TGTGCCAGCAGCCCCCCCCTGCGCGGGAGGGCCTTTGAGCAGTTCTTC. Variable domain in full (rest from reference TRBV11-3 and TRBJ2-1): EAGVVQSPRYKIIEKKQPVAFWCNPISGHNTLYWYLQNLGQGPELLIRYENEEAVDDSQLPKDRFSAERLKGVDSTLKIQPAELGDSAVYLCASSPPLRGRAFEQFFGPGTRLTVL.

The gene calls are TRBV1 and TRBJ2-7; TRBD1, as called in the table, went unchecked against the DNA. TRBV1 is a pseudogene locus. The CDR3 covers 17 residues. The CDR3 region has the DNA TGCACCAGCAGCCGGGACTTACAGGGGGGGAGATCCTACGAGCAGTACTTC. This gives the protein CTSSRDLQGGRSYEQYF.

The CDR3 here is CAWSGGLGQPQHF. Here the CDR3 DNA reads TGTGCCTGGAGTGGTGGGCTGGGTCAGCCCCAGCATTTT. The rearrangement uses TRBV30 and TRBJ1-5, with D hard to call. The CDR3 contains 13 residues. V lost 1 base, J lost 6 bases, and 10 bases lay in between. CDR1 and CDR2 (germline): GTSNPN, SVGIG (reference sequence).

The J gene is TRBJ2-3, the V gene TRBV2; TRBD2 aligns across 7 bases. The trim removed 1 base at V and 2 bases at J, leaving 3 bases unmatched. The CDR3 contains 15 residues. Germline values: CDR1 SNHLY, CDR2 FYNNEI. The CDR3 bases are TGTGCCAGCAGTGAAGGGACTAGAGTCACAGATACGCAGTATTTT. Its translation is CASSEGTRVTDTQYF.

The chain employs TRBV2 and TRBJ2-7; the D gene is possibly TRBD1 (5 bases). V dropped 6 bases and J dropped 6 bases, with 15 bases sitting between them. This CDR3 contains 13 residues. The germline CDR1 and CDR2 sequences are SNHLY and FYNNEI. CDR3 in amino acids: CASSQTGPGEQYF. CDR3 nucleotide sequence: TGTGCCAGCAGCCAAACAGGCCCAGGCGAGCAGTACTTC.